Here is one T cell receptor (beta chain) with its context. The data derive from a study of blood T cell repertoires in COVID-19. The ends were cut back, 3 bases at V and 0 bases at J, with 5 bases in the middle. The CDR3 consists of 13 residues. Germline values: CDR1 SGHTA, CDR2 FQGNSA. Data came from immunoSEQ multiplex PCR; TCRdb stores just in-frame clones and leaves some out. The sample includes about 300,000 clones, approximately 90% of them seen just once. The source of this sequence is a woman under 40 with COVID-19, enrolled during active disease. Sequencing was carried out using peripheral blood. V and J are TRBV7-2 and TRBJ1-2; D not certain. The CDR3 loop reads CASSFNSNYGYTF. The CDR3 DNA sequence: TGTGCCAGCAGCTTTAATTCTAACTATGGCTACACCTTC.